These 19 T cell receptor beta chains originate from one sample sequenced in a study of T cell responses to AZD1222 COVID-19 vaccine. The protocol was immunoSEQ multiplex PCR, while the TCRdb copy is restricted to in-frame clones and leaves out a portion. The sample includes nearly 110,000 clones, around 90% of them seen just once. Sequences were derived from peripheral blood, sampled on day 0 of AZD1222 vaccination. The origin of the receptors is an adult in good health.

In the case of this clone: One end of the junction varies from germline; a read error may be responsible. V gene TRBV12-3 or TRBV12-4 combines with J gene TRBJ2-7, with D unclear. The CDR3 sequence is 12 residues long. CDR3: CASSLADATLAF. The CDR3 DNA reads TGTGCCAGCAGTCTCGCTGACGCAACCCTGGCCTTC.

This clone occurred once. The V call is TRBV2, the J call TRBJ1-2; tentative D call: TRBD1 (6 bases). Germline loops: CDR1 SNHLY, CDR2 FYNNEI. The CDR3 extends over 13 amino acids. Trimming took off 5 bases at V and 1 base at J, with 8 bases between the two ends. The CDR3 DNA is TGTGCCAGCAGTCCGGACAGTAACTATGGCTACACCTTC. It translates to CASSPDSNYGYTF. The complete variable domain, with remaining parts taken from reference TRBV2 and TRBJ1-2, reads EPEVTQTPSHQVTQMGQEVILRCVPISNHLYFYWYRQILGQKVEFLVSFYNNEISEKSEIFDDQFSVERPDGSNFTLKIRSTKLEDSAMYFCASSPDSNYGYTFGSGTRLTVV.

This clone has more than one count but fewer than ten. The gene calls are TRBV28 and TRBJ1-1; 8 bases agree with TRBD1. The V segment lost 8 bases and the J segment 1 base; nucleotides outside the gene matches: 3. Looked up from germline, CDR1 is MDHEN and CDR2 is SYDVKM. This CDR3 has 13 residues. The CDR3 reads CASPDRANTEAFF. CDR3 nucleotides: TGTGCCAGCCCGGACAGGGCGAACACTGAAGCTTTCTTT.

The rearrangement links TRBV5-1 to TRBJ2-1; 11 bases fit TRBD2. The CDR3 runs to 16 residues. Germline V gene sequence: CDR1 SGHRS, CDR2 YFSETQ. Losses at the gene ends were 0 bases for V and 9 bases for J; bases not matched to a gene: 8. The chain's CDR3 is CASSLVGSGRALEQFF. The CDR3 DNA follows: TGCGCCAGCAGCTTGGTAGGTAGCGGGAGGGCCCTTGAGCAGTTCTTC.

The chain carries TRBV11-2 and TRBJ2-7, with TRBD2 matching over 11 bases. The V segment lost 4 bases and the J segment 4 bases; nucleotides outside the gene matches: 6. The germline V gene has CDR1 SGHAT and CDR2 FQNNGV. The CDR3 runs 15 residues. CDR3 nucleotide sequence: TGTGCCAGCAGCTATGCCCTAGCGGGAGGATACGAGCAGTACTTC. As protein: CASSYALAGGYEQYF.

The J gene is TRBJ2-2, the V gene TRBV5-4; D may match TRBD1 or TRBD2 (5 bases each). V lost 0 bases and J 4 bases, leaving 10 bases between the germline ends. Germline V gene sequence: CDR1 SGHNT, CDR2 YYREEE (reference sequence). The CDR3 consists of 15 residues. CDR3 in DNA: TGTGCCAGCAGCTTGGGAGGGGTAACCACCGGGGAGCTGTTTTTT. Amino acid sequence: CASSLGGVTTGELFF.

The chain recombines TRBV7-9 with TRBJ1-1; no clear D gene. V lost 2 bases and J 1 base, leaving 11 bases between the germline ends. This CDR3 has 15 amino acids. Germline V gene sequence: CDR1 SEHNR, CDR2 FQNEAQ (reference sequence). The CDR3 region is CASSLQGAANTEAFF. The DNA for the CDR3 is TGTGCCAGCAGCTTACAAGGAGCGGCGAACACTGAAGCTTTCTTT.

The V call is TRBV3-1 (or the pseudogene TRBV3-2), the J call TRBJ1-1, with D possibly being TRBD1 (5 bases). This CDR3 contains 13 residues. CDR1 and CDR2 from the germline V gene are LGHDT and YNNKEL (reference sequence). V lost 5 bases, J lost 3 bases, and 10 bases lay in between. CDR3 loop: CASSSRGDTEAFF. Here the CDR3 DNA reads TGTGCCAGCAGCTCCCGGGGGGACACTGAAGCTTTCTTT.

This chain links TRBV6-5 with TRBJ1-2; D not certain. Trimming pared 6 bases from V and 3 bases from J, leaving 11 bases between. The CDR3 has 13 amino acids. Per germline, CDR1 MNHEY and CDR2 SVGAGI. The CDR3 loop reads CASRRQVDYGYTF. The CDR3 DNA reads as TGTGCCAGCAGGAGGCAGGTGGACTATGGCTACACCTTC.

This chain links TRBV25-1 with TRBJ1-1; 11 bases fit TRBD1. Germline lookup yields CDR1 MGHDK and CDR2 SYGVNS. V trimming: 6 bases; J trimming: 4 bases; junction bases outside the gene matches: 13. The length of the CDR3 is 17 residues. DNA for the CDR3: TGTGCCAGCAGAGTCCCCGGGACAGGGGGTGGAAGCACTGAAGCTTTCTTT. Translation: CASRVPGTGGGSTEAFF.

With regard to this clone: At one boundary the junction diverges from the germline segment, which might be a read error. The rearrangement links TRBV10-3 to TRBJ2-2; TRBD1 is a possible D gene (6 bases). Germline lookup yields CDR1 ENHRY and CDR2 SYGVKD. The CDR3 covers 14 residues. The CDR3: CAGETGTNPGELFF. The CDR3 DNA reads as TGTGCCGGAGAGACAGGAACGAACCCCGGGGAGCTGTTTTTT.

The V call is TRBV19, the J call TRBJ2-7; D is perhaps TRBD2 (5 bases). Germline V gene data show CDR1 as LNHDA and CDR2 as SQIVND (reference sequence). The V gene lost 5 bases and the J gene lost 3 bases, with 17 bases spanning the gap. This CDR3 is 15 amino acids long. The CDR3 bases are TGTGCCAGTAGTGCCGGTGTCGGGGTCCTCTACGAGCAGTACTTC. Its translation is CASSAGVGVLYEQYF.

The CDR3 DNA reads TGTGCCAGCAGTTTACTAGCGGGCTTACCAGATACGCAGTATTTT. This codes for CASSLLAGLPDTQYF. This chain joins TRBV28 and TRBJ2-3, with 8 positions matching TRBD2. V lost 2 bases to trimming and J lost 4 bases; unmatched junction nucleotides: 5. The germline CDR1 and CDR2 sequences are MDHEN and SYDVKM. The CDR3 totals 15 residues.

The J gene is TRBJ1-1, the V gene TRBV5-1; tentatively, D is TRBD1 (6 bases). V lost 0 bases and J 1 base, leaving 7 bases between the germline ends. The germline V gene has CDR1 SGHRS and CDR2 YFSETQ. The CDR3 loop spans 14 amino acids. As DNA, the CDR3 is TGCGCCAGCAGCTTGGTGACAGGGAACACTGAAGCTTTCTTT. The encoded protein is CASSLVTGNTEAFF.

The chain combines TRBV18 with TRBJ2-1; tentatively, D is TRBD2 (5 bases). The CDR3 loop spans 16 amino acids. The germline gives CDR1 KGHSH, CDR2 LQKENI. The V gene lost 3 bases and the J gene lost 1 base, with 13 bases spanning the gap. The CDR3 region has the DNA TGTGCCAGCTCACCCCCGGAGGCAGCTTCCTACAATGAGCAGTTCTTC. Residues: CASSPPEAASYNEQFF.

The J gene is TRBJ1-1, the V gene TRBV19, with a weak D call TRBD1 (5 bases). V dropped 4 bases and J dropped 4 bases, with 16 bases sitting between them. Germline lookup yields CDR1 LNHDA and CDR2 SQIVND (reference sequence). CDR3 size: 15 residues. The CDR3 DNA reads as TGTGCCAGTAGTAGGCGGGACGGGTTTAGCACTGAAGCTTTCTTT. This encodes CASSRRDGFSTEAFF.

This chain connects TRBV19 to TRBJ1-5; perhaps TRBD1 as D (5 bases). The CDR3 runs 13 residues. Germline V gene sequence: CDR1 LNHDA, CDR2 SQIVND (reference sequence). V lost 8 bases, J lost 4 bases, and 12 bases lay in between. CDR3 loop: CASDGAGNQPQHF. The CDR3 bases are TGTGCCAGTGACGGGGCGGGGAATCAGCCCCAGCATTTT.

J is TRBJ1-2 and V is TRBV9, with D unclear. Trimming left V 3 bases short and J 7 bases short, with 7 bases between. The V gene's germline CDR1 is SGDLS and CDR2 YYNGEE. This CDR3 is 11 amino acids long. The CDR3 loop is CASSGSIGYTF. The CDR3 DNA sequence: TGTGCCAGCAGCGGTTCGATTGGCTACACCTTC.

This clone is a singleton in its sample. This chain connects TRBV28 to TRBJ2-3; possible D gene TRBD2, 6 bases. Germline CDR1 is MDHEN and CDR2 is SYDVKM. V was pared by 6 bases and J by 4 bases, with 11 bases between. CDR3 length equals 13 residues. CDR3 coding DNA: TGTGCCAGCAGGCAGACTAGTTCAGATACGCAGTATTTT. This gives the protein CASRQTSSDTQYF.